The T cell receptor (beta chain) under discussion was sequenced for a study of T cell responses to AZD1222 COVID-19 vaccine. The study's findings and limits: Spike-specific TCR repertoires showed rising breadth and depth after two AZD1222 doses. Females outnumbered males among donors, who were mostly white British; clonal diversity was possibly underestimated.

Clones were sequenced by immunoSEQ multiplex PCR, and TCRdb holds only the in-frame ones, with some missing. Of 140,000 to 150,000 clones listed, about 93% are singletons. The CDR3 runs 15 residues. Germline-derived CDR1 and CDR2 are SGHTA and FQGNSA. The V end lost 4 bases, the J end lost 3 bases, and 13 bases lay between the germline ends. This clone was recorded only once. Its antigen remains unidentified. The sequencing used peripheral blood, collected on day 0 of AZD1222 vaccination. The chain employs TRBV7-2 and TRBJ1-3; weak D call: TRBD1 (5 bases). The TCR was taken from an adult in good health. This chain's CDR3 is CASSSGARDGNTIYF. CDR3 DNA: TGTGCCAGCAGCTCCGGGGCGCGGGATGGAAACACCATATATTTT.